This entry lists 8 T cell receptor beta chains sequenced from one sample in a study of Ad26.COV2.S vaccination and SARS-CoV-2 variants (dated by TCRdb to the early 2020s). The treatment or condition label on this specimen signifies: roughly 20 received Ad26.COV2.S at low or high dose, single or two shots; roughly 5 received placebo; per-sample allocation not given. Repertoires of vaccine and placebo recipients were sequenced from samples taken on day 63 after the first injection. Receptor libraries were prepared by the immunoSEQ multiplex PCR assay. TCRdb took this table from immuneACCESS and kept in-frame rearrangements with V and J called. Such tables lack part of the clones; where checked against another copy, unresolved V genes explain under half of the gap, and the rest is unexplained. This sample holds more than 300,000 clones; about 82% were observed only once. The ten largest clones take up approximately 2.1% of the sample.

The sample was peripheral blood, taken in a trial of Ad26.COV2.S vaccine versus placebo. Receptor source: a person aged 18-65 years who received the Ad26.COV2.S COVID-19 vaccine or a placebo.

This clone was seen a few times. CDR3 protein: CAIRDGGQGSGYTF. CDR3 nucleotide sequence: TGTGCCATCAGGGATGGCGGACAGGGAAGCGGCTACACCTTC. The J gene is TRBJ1-2, the V gene TRBV10-3, with 8 bases aligning to TRBD1. This CDR3 is 14 amino acids long. The germline V gene has CDR1 ENHRY and CDR2 SYGVKD. V lost 6 bases to trimming and J lost 8 bases; unmatched junction nucleotides: 11.

This clone has a single count. V usage is TRBV5-6 and J usage is TRBJ1-4; D unresolved. This CDR3 contains 13 residues. V was pared by 6 bases and J by 8 bases, with 14 bases between. Germline V gene sequence: CDR1 SGHDT, CDR2 YYEEEE. CDR3 in amino acids: CASTRGDGEKLFF. In DNA form, the CDR3 reads TGTGCCAGCACCCGGGGAGACGGAGAAAAACTGTTTTTT.

V is TRBV19 and J is TRBJ1-4; 8 nucleotides match TRBD1. Trimming cost V 6 bases and J 0 bases; bases outside gene matches: 6. The CDR3 totals 16 residues. Germline V lookup: CDR1 LNHDA, CDR2 SQIVND (reference sequence). CDR3 sequence (DNA): TGTGCCAGTAGCTCCGGACAGGGCGCAACTAATGAAAAACTGTTTTTT. Translation: CASSSGQGATNEKLFF.

Only a few counts were recorded for this clone. The chain is built from TRBV14 and TRBJ2-1; unclear D gene. The CDR3 loop spans 15 amino acids. Germline V lookup: CDR1 SGHDN, CDR2 FVKESK. Trimming shortened V by 4 bases and J by 2 bases, and 12 bases separated the two germline ends. The CDR3 DNA sequence: TGTGCCAGCAGCCTGGCGCTCATGGCCTACAATGAGCAGTTCTTC. Its translation is CASSLALMAYNEQFF.

The gene calls are TRBV15 and TRBJ1-1; D uncertain. There are 14 residues in the CDR3. The germline gives CDR1 LNHNV, CDR2 YYDKDF (reference sequence). The ends were cut back, 0 bases at V and 0 bases at J, with 5 bases in the middle. The DNA of the CDR3 is TGTGCCACCAGCAGAGATAAGGTGAACACTGAAGCTTTCTTT. Translation: CATSRDKVNTEAFF.

This clone was recorded only once. The V call is TRBV24-1, the J call TRBJ2-2; TRBD1 aligns across 9 bases. CDR3 size: 15 residues. V shed 7 bases, J shed 6 bases, and the junction held 8 bases outside the gene matches. Germline V gene data show CDR1 as KGHDR and CDR2 as SFDVKD. CDR3 in DNA: TGTGCCACCAGAGCGAACAGGGGGCCCCCCGGGGAGCTGTTTTTT. Amino acid sequence: CATRANRGPPGELFF.

The chain carries TRBV5-1 and TRBJ1-2; a weak D match, TRBD1 (5 bases). There are 14 residues in the CDR3. V shed 0 bases and J shed 4 bases, with 10 bases lying between them. The germline gives CDR1 SGHRS, CDR2 YFSETQ. CDR3 loop: CASSLEGPGYGYTF. Here the CDR3 DNA reads TGCGCCAGCAGCTTGGAGGGGCCGGGCTATGGCTACACCTTC.

The CDR3 coding sequence is TGTGCCAGCAGCACGCCCCGACTAGCGGGGGGGCCGGGTGTGCTGTTTTTT. Its translation is CASSTPRLAGGPGVLFF. The rearrangement joins TRBV2 to TRBJ2-2, with 14 bases fitting TRBD2. This CDR3 comprises 17 residues. Trimming removed 6 bases from V and 13 bases from J; junction bases left unmatched: 16. From germline, CDR1 is SNHLY and CDR2 FYNNEI.